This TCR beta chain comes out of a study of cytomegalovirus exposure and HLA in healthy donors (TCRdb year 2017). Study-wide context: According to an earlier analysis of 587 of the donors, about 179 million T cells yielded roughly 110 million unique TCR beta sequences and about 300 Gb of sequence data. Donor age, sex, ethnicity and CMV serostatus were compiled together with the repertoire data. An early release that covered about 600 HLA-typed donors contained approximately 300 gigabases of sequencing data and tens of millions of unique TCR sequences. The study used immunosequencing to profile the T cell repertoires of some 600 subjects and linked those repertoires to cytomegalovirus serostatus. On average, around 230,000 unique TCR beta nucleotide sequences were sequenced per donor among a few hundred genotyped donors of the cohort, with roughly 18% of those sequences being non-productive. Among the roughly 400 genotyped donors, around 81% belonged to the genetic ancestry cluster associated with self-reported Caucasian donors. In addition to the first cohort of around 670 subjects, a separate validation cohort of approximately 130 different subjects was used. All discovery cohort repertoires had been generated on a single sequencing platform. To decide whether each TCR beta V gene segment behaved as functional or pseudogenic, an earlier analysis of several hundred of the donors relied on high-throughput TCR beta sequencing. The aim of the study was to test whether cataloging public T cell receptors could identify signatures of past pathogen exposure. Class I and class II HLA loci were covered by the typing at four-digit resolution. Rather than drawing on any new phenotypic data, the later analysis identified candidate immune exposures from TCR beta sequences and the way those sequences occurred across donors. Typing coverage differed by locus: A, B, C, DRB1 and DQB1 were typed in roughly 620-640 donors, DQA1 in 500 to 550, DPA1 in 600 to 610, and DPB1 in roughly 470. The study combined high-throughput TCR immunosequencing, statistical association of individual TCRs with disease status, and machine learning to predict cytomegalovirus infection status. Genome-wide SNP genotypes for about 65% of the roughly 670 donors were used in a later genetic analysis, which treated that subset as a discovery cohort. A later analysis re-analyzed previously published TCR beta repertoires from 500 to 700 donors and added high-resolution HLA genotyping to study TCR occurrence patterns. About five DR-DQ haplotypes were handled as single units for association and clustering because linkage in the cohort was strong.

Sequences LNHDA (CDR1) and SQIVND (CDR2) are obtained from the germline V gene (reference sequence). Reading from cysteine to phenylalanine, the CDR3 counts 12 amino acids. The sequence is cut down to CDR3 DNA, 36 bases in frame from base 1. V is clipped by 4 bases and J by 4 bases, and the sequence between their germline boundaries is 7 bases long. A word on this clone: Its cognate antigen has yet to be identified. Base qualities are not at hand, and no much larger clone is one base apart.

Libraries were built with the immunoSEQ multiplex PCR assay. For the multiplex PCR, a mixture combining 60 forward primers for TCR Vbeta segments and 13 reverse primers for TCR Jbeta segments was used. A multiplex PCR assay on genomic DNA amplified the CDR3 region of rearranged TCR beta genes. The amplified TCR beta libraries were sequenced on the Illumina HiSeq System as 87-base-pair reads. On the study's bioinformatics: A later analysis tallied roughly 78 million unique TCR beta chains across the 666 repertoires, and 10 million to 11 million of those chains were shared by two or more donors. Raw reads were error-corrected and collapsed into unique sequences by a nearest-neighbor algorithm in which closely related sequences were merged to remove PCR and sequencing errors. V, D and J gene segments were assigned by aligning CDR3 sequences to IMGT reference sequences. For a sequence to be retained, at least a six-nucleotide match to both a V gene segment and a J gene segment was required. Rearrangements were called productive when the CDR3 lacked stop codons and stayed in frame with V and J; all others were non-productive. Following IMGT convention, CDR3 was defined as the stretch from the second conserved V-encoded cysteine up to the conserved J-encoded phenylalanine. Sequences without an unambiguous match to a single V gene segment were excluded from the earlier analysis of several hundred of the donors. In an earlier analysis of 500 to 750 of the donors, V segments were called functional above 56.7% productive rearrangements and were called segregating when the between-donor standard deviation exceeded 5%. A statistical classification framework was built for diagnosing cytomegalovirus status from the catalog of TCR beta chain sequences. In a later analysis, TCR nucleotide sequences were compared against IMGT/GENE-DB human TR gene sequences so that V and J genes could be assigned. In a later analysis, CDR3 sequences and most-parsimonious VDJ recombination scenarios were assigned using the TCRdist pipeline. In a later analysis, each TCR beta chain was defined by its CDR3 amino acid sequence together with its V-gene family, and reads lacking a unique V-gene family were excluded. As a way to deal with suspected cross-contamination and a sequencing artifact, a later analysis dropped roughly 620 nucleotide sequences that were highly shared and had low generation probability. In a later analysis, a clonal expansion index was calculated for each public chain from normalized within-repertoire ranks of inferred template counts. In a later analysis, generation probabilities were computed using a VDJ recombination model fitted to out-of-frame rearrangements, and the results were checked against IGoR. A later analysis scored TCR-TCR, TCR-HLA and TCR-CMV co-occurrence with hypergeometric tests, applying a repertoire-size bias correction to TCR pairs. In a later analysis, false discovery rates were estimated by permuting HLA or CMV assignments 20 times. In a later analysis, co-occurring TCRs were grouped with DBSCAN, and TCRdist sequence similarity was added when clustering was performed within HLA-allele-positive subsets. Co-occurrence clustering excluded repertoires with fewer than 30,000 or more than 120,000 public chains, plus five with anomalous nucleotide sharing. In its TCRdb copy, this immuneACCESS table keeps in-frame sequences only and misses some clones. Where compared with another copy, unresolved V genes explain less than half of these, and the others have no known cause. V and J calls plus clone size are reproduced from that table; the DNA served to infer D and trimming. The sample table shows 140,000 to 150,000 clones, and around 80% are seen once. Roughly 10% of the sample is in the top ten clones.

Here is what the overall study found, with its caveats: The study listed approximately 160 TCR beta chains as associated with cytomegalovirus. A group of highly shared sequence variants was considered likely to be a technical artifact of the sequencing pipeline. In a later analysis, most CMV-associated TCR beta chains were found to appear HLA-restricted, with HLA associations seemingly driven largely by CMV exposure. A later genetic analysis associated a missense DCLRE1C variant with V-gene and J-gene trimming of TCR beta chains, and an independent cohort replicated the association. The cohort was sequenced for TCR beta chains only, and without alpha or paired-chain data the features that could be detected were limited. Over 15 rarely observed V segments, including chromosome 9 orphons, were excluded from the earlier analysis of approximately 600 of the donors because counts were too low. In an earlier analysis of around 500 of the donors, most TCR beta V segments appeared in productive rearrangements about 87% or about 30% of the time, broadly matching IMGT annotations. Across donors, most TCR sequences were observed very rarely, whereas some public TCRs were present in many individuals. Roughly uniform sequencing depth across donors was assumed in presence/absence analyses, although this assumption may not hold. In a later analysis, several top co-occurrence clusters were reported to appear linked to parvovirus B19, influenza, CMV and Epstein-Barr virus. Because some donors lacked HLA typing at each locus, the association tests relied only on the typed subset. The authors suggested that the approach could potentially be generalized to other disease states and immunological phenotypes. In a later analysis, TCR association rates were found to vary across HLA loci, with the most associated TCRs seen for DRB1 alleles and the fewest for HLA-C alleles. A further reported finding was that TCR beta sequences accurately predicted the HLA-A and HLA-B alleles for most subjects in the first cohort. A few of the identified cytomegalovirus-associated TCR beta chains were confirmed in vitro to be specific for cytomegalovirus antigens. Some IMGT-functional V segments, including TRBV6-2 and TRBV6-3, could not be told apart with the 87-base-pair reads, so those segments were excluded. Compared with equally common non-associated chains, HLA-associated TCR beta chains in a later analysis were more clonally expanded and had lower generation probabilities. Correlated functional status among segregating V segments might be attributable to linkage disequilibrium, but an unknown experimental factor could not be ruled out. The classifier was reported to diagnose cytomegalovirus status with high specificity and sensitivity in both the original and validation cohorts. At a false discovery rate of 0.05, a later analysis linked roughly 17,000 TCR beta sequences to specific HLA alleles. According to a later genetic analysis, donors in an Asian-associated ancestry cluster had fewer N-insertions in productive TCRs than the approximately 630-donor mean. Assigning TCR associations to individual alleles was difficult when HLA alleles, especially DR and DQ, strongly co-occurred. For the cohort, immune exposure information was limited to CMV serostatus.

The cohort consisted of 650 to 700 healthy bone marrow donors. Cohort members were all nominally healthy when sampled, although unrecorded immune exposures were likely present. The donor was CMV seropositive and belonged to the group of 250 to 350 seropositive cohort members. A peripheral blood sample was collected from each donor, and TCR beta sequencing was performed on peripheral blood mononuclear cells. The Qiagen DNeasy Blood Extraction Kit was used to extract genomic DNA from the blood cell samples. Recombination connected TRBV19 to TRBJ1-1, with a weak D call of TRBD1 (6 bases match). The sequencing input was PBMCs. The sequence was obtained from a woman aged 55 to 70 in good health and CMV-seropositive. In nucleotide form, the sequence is TGTGCCAGTAGTACCAGGGGCACTGAAGCTTTCTTT. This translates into CASSTRGTEAFF.